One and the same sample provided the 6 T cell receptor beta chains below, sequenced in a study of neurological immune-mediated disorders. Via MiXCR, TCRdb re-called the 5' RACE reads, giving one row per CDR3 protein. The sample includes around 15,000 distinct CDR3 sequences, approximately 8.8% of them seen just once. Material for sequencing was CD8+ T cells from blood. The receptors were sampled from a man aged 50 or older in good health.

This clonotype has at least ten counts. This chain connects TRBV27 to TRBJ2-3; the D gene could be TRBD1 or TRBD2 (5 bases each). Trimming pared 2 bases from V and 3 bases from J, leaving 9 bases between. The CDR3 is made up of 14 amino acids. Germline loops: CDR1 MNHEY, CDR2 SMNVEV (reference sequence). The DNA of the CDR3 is TGTGCCAGCAGTTTAGCAGGGACGACAGATACGCAGTATTTT. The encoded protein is CASSLAGTTDTQYF.

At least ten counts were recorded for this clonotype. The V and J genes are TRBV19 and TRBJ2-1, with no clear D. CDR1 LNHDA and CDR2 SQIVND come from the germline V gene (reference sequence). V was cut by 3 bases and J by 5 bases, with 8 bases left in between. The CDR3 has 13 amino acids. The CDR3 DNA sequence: TGTGCCAGTAGTATCCGAGTGAACAATGAGCAGTTCTTC. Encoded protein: CASSIRVNNEQFF.

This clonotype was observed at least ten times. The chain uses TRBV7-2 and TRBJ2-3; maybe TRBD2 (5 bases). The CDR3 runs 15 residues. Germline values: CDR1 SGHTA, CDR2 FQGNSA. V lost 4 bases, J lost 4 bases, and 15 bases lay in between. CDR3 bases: TGTGCCAGCAGCTACCTTTGGGAGTCCCCAGATACGCAGTATTTT. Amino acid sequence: CASSYLWESPDTQYF.

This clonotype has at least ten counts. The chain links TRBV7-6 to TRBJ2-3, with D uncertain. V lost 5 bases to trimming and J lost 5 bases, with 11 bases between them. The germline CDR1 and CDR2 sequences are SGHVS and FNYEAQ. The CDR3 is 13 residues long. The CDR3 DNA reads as TGTGCCAGCAGCCCAATTCCTGGAGATACGCAGTATTTT. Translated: CASSPIPGDTQYF.

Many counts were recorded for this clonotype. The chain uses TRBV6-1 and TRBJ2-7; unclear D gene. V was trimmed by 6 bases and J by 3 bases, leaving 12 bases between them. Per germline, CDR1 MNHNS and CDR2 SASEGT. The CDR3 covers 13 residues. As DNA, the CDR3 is TGTGCCAGCAGCCCATATAGAGGCTACGAGCAGTACTTC. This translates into CASSPYRGYEQYF.

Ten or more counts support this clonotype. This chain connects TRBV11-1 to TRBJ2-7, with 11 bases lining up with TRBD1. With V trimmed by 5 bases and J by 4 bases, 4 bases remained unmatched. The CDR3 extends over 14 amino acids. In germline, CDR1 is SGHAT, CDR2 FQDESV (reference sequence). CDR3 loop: CASSAGTGGYEQYF. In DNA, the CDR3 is TGTGCCAGCAGCGCGGGGACAGGGGGTTACGAGCAGTACTTC.